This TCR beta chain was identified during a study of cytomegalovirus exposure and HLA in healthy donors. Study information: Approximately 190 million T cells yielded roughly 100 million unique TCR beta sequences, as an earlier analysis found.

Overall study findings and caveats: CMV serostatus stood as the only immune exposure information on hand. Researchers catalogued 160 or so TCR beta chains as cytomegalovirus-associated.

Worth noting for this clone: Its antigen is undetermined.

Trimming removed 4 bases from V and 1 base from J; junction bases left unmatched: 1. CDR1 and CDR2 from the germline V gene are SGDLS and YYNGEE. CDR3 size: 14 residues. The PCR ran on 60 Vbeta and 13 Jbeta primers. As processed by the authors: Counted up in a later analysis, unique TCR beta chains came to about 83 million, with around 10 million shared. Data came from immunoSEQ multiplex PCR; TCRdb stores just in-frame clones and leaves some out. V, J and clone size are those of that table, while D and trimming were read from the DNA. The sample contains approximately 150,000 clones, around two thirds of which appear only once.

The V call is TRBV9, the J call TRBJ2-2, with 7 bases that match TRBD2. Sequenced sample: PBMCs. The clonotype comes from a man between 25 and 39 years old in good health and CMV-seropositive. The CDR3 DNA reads TGTGCCAGCAGCCGCGGGGGGAACACCGGGGAGCTGTTTTTT. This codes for CASSRGGNTGELFF.